One and the same sample provided the 17 T cell receptor beta chains below, sequenced in a study of T cell repertoires in cytomegalovirus infection. No antigen has been identified for these receptors. Via MiXCR, TCRdb re-called the reads, giving one row per CDR3 protein. The sample has 350,000 to 400,000 distinct CDR3 sequences, roughly 34% seen once. The source material was cultured PBMCs, sampled from culture after CMV antigen stimulation. The receptors were sampled from a human donor in good health (CMV status not recorded). Some clones in this sample may be carry-over from other donors' samples.

This rearrangement joins TRBV29-1 to TRBJ1-1; D unclear. Between the trimmed V and J ends, which lost 4 bases and 1 base, there was a span of 10 bases. The CDR3 covers 13 residues. Germline V gene data show CDR1 as SQVTM and CDR2 as ANQGSEA. As DNA, the CDR3 is TGCAGCGTTGCCCTACAGAGGAACACTGAAGCTTTCTTT. It specifies CSVALQRNTEAFF. The full variable domain, rest sourced from reference TRBV29-1 and TRBJ1-1, is SAVISQKPSRDICQRGTSLTIQCQVDSQVTMMFWYRQQPGQSLTLIATANQGSEATYESGFVIDKFPISRPNLTFSTLTVSNMSPEDSSIYLCSVALQRNTEAFFGQGTRLTVV.

This clonotype appeared a few times. The chain is built from TRBV27 and TRBJ2-2, with TRBD1 matching 7 bases. The trim removed 5 bases at V and 5 bases at J, leaving 5 bases unmatched. The CDR3 is made up of 14 amino acids. CDR1 is MNHEY and CDR2 is SMNVEV in the germline V gene (reference sequence). CDR3 sequence (DNA): TGTGCCAGCAGTGCGTTCAGGGGGACCGGGGAGCTGTTTTTT. It specifies CASSAFRGTGELFF.

The rearrangement links TRBV14 to TRBJ1-6, with TRBD1 as a possible D gene (6 bases). V was cut by 0 bases and J by 4 bases, with 19 bases left in between. The germline V gene encodes CDR1 SGHDN and CDR2 FVKESK. The CDR3 is made up of 19 amino acids. The chain's CDR3 is CASSQEGRGPRTYNSPLHF. In nucleotides, the CDR3 is TGTGCCAGCAGCCAAGAGGGCAGGGGACCGCGTACTTATAATTCACCCCTCCACTTT.

In this sample, this clonotype turned up many times. The rearrangement uses TRBV7-2 and TRBJ2-3; 8 nucleotides line up with TRBD2. The trim removed 6 bases at V and 0 bases at J, leaving 5 bases unmatched. CDR3 size: 15 residues. The germline V gene encodes CDR1 SGHTA and CDR2 FQGNSA. The CDR3 spells CASRVAGPSTDTQYF. As DNA, the CDR3 is TGTGCCAGCAGAGTAGCGGGACCTAGCACAGATACGCAGTATTTT.

V gene TRBV3-1 combines with J gene TRBJ2-7, with TRBD1 identical over 9 bases. CDR1 and CDR2 (germline): LGHDT, YNNKEL (reference sequence). V trimming: 5 bases; J trimming: 7 bases; junction bases outside the gene matches: 9. The CDR3 has 14 residues. The CDR3 bases are TGTGCCAGCAGCACCGGGACAGGGAAAATTGAGCAGTACTTC. It codes for CASSTGTGKIEQYF.

This rearrangement joins TRBV19 to TRBJ1-5, with TRBD1 matching 10 bases. V lost 6 bases and J lost 2; bases outside the gene matches: 7. The CDR3 has 16 amino acids. Germline CDR1 is LNHDA and CDR2 is SQIVND (reference sequence). CDR3 nucleotide sequence: TGTGCCAGTAGAATGACAGGGGGCGCAGGCAATCAGCCCCAGCATTTT. Its translation is CASRMTGGAGNQPQHF.

This chain connects TRBV7-2 to TRBJ2-2; D ambiguous. Germline values: CDR1 SGHTA, CDR2 FQGNSA. Trimming shortened V by 5 bases and J by 4 bases, and 8 bases separated the two germline ends. The CDR3 runs 13 residues. Here the CDR3 DNA reads TGTGCCAGCAGCATGACTCCCACCGGGGAGCTGTTTTTT. This encodes CASSMTPTGELFF.

The chain employs TRBV12-3 or TRBV12-4 and TRBJ1-3; no reliable D call. V was pared by 7 bases and J by 2 bases, with 12 bases between. The CDR3 totals 14 residues. CDR3 in amino acids: CASNPGPTGNTIYF. The CDR3 DNA reads TGTGCCAGCAACCCGGGCCCTACTGGAAACACCATATATTTT.

The J gene is TRBJ1-2, the V gene TRBV4-3; D might be TRBD1 (5 bases). CDR1 LGHNA and CDR2 YSLEER come from the germline V gene. Between the trimmed V and J ends, which lost 0 bases and 7 bases, there was a span of 15 bases. The CDR3 runs to 15 residues. CDR3 amino acids: CASSQDRQTYLGYTF. As DNA, the CDR3 is TGCGCCAGCAGCCAAGATAGACAGACATATCTTGGCTACACCTTC.

The chain joins TRBV5-6 to TRBJ1-4; TRBD1 is a possible D gene (6 bases). Per germline, CDR1 SGHDT and CDR2 YYEEEE. The CDR3 contains 15 residues. Trimming stripped 4 bases from V and 5 bases from J, with 15 bases between. In DNA, the CDR3 is TGTGCCAGCAGCCCGTGGACAGTCCGGAATGAAAAACTGTTTTTT. Its translation: CASSPWTVRNEKLFF.

This clonotype was detected only once. The V gene is TRBV25-1, the J gene TRBJ2-5, with TRBD2 identical over 11 bases. The CDR3 extends over 18 amino acids. The V gene's germline CDR1 is MGHDK and CDR2 SYGVNS. V was pared by 7 bases and J by 5 bases, with 18 bases of the junction left unmatched. Written as DNA, the CDR3 is TGTGCCAGCACAAACCACCAACTAGCGGGAGCCGGGGCGGAGACCCAGTACTTC. Translating gives CASTNHQLAGAGAETQYF.

This clonotype has a single count. The gene calls are TRBV20-1 and TRBJ1-2; 8 nucleotides align to TRBD1. In germline, CDR1 is DFQATT, CDR2 SNEGSKA (reference sequence). This CDR3 is 15 amino acids long. V lost 5 bases to trimming and J lost 3 bases; unmatched junction nucleotides: 11. CDR3 sequence reads: CSASRGQGADYGYTF. The CDR3 DNA reads as TGCAGTGCTTCCCGCGGACAGGGCGCCGACTATGGCTACACCTTC.

The chain combines TRBV7-2 with TRBJ2-7; no clear D gene. Trimming cost V 5 bases and J 6 bases, with 11 bases left between them. The CDR3 contains 12 residues. Germline assignment: CDR1 SGHTA and CDR2 FQGNSA. The CDR3: CASSRQNSEQYF. The CDR3 DNA reads TGTGCCAGCAGCAGACAAAACAGCGAGCAGTACTTC.

V and J are TRBV29-1 and TRBJ1-1; D is unclear. Trimming shortened V by 2 bases and J by 1 base, and 8 bases separated the two germline ends. The CDR3 covers 13 residues. The V gene's germline CDR1 is SQVTM and CDR2 ANQGSEA. CDR3 DNA sequence: TGCAGCGTTGAAACAACCGGGAACACTGAAGCTTTCTTT. It encodes CSVETTGNTEAFF.

In this sample, this clonotype turned up a few times. In DNA form, the CDR3 reads TGTGCCAGCAGTGAAACAATGCGTACAGGGGTTTACTTC. Amino acid sequence: CASSETMRTGVYF. This chain links TRBV6-1 with TRBJ2-5, with 7 bases that match TRBD1. The CDR3 loop spans 13 amino acids. V dropped 2 bases and J dropped 14; count of bases not matched to a gene: 11. Germline-derived CDR1 and CDR2 are MNHNS and SASEGT.

The table lists this clonotype with many counts. V and J are TRBV7-2 and TRBJ2-3; 8 nucleotides agree with TRBD2. Germline assignment: CDR1 SGHTA and CDR2 FQGNSA. V gave up 5 bases and J gave up 5 bases; unmatched junction bases: 12. This CDR3 comprises 16 residues. The CDR3 sequence: CASSPGLGGIVDTQYF. The CDR3 coding sequence is TGTGCCAGCAGCCCGGGACTAGGGGGAATAGTAGATACGCAGTATTTT.

The chain has TRBV6-2 or TRBV6-3 and TRBJ1-5; the D is unclear. Looked up from germline, CDR1 is MNHEY and CDR2 is SVGEGT. The CDR3 sequence is 14 residues long. V lost 5 bases to trimming and J lost 4 bases, with 12 bases between them. The CDR3 here is CASSITSWNQPQHF. The CDR3 DNA is TGTGCCAGCAGTATTACGAGCTGGAATCAGCCCCAGCATTTT.